A single sample is the source of the 22 T cell receptor beta chains below, sequenced in a study of Ad26.COV2.S vaccination and SARS-CoV-2 variants. Some clones are missing from TCRdb's copy, which holds only in-frame ones; the method was immunoSEQ multiplex PCR. In the table there are over 400,000 clones, around 92% of which are singletons. Treatment given: roughly 18 received Ad26.COV2.S at low or high dose, single or two shots; a few received placebo; per-sample allocation not given. Samples were taken on day 63 after the first vaccine or placebo injection. Material: peripheral blood, obtained in a trial of Ad26.COV2.S vaccine versus placebo. The source of these receptors is a person aged 18-65 years who received the Ad26.COV2.S COVID-19 vaccine or a placebo.

The V and J genes are TRBV7-9 and TRBJ1-2; no definite D call. V lost 0 bases, J lost 8 bases, and 13 bases lay in between. The CDR3 extends over 14 amino acids. Germline loops: CDR1 SEHNR, CDR2 FQNEAQ (reference sequence). The CDR3 nucleotides read TGTGCCAGCAGCTTAGCGGCAGCCAGAGAGGGCTACACCTTC. Protein: CASSLAAAREGYTF.

The chain employs TRBV25-1 and TRBJ2-5, with a tentative D call TRBD1 (5 bases). Trimming took 5 bases from V and 3 from J, leaving 22 bases between them. CDR3 length equals 17 residues. Germline V lookup: CDR1 MGHDK, CDR2 SYGVNS. This chain's CDR3 is CASSTGSSGAIEETQYF. CDR3 coding DNA: TGTGCCAGCAGTACAGGCTCATCCGGTGCCATTGAAGAGACCCAGTACTTC.

This chain connects TRBV4-2 to TRBJ2-1; 9 bases agree with TRBD2. V was pared by 0 bases and J by 1 base, with 4 bases of the junction left unmatched. Per the germline V gene, CDR1 is LGHNA and CDR2 is YNFKEQ. The CDR3 is made up of 17 amino acids. This chain's CDR3 is CASSQDQAGGSYNEQFF. As DNA, the CDR3 is TGTGCCAGCAGCCAAGATCAAGCGGGGGGTTCCTACAATGAGCAGTTCTTC.

The V gene is TRBV18, the J gene TRBJ2-2; D is unclear. Germline lookup yields CDR1 KGHSH and CDR2 LQKENI. The CDR3 is 18 residues long. The germline V and J ends were trimmed by 1 base and 8 bases, with 23 bases remaining between them. CDR3 DNA: TGTGCCAGCTCACCACAACGACACGATTCCCCCCTATTAGGGGAGCTGTTTTTT. Translation: CASSPQRHDSPLLGELFF.

Worth noting for this clone: At one end the junction does not follow the germline gene, possibly because of a read error. The genes are TRBV5-1 and TRBJ2-2; 8 nucleotides line up with TRBD2. The CDR3 covers 16 residues. The germline V gene has CDR1 SGHRS and CDR2 YFSETQ. The CDR3 nucleotides are TGCGCCCGCAGCTTGGGCGGGGGGAAGAACACCGGGGAGCTGTTTTTT. Its translation is CARSLGGGKNTGELFF.

The chain uses TRBV6-2 or TRBV6-3 and TRBJ2-1, with a possible D match to TRBD2 (6 bases). V lost 0 bases and J 4 bases, leaving 7 bases between the germline ends. From germline, CDR1 is MNHEY and CDR2 SVGEGT. The CDR3 totals 14 residues. The CDR3: CASSYSGGYNEQFF. CDR3 bases: TGTGCCAGCAGTTACTCTGGGGGGTACAATGAGCAGTTCTTC.

The chain carries TRBV24-1 and TRBJ2-1; D not certain. Germline V CDR1 and CDR2: KGHDR, SFDVKD. The CDR3 contains 13 residues. Trimming cost V 3 bases and J 6 bases, with 8 bases left between them. In nucleotides, the CDR3 is TGTGCCACCAGTGATCCCCCATTCAATGAGCAGTTCTTC. This sequence encodes CATSDPPFNEQFF.

The chain carries TRBV5-1 and TRBJ2-2; D is unclear. The CDR3 extends over 15 amino acids. V dropped 4 bases and J dropped 1 base, with 11 bases sitting between them. CDR1 is SGHRS and CDR2 is YFSETQ in the germline V gene. The CDR3 sequence is CASSPTGRNTGELFF. CDR3 nucleotide sequence: TGCGCCAGCAGCCCCACCGGTAGGAACACCGGGGAGCTGTTTTTT.

This sequence joins TRBV10-2 and TRBJ2-7, with unresolved D. There are 14 residues in the CDR3. The germline CDR1 and CDR2 sequences are WSHSY and SAAADI. V gave up 6 bases and J gave up 0 bases, with 12 bases separating them. The CDR3 coding sequence is TGCGCCAGCAGACAGCGAGGTTTCTCCTACGAGCAGTACTTC. It translates to CASRQRGFSYEQYF.

The rearrangement joins TRBV4-1 to TRBJ2-7; 8 bases fit TRBD2. The CDR3 covers 15 residues. Germline V CDR1 and CDR2: MGHRA, YSYEKL. Germline trimming cut 4 bases from V and 2 bases from J; bases unmatched to any gene: 7. The CDR3 sequence: CASSPGGGRTYEQYF. The CDR3 DNA reads TGCGCCAGCAGCCCGGGAGGGGGACGGACCTACGAGCAGTACTTC.

CDR3 DNA: TGTGCCAGCAGTTACCGGGACAACCAAGAGACCCAGTACTTC. Encoded protein: CASSYRDNQETQYF. The gene calls are TRBV6-5 and TRBJ2-5; D is possibly TRBD1 (6 bases). Germline V gives CDR1 MNHEY, CDR2 SVGAGI. CDR3 length equals 14 residues. V lost 2 bases, J lost 0 bases, and 7 bases lay in between.

The chain joins TRBV11-2 to TRBJ2-3; D might be TRBD1 or TRBD2, each matching 5 bases. The CDR3 covers 15 residues. Germline V CDR1 and CDR2: SGHAT, FQNNGV. The ends were cut back, 11 bases at V and 2 bases at J, with 20 bases in the middle. This chain's CDR3 is CARGVAWKPTDTQYF. The CDR3 DNA reads as TGTGCCCGAGGGGTAGCGTGGAAACCCACAGATACGCAGTATTTT.

The rearrangement links TRBV7-9 to TRBJ2-5, with D tentatively TRBD2 (7 bases). Germline CDR1 is SEHNR and CDR2 is FQNEAQ (reference sequence). The CDR3 runs 14 residues. The V end was cut by 5 bases, the J end by 5 bases, with 15 bases between. This CDR3 reads CASSPRGGGETQYF. DNA for the CDR3: TGTGCCAGCAGCCCCCGAGGGGGAGGGGAGACCCAGTACTTC. The whole variable domain, remainder taken from reference TRBV7-9 and TRBJ2-5, is DTGVSQNPRHKITKRGQNVTFRCDPISEHNRLYWYRQTLGQGPEFLTYFQNEAQLEKSRLLSDRFSAERPKGSFSTLEIQRTEQGDSAMYLCASSPRGGGETQYFGPGTRLLVL.

V is TRBV5-6 and J is TRBJ2-3; TRBD2 is a possible D gene (6 bases). CDR3 length: 15 amino acids. Trimming shortened V by 2 bases and J by 0 bases, and 10 bases separated the two germline ends. Germline V CDR1 and CDR2: SGHDT, YYEEEE. CDR3 DNA sequence: TGTGCCAGCAGCTTCCGGCGGGGTAGCACAGATACGCAGTATTTT. Residues: CASSFRRGSTDTQYF. The whole variable domain, filled in from reference TRBV5-6 and TRBJ2-3, reads DAGVTQSPTHLIKTRGQQVTLRCSPKSGHDTVSWYQQALGQGPQFIFQYYEEEERQRGNFPDRFSGHQFPNYSSELNVNALLLGDSALYLCASSFRRGSTDTQYFGPGTRLTVL.

The chain has TRBV12-3 or TRBV12-4 and TRBJ2-3, with a weak D call TRBD2 (5 bases). The V and J ends lost 4 bases and 6 bases respectively, with 11 bases between them. The CDR3 length is 13 residues. The CDR3 sequence: CASSYGDTDTQYF. The CDR3 nucleotides are TGTGCCAGCAGTTACGGGGATACCGATACGCAGTATTTT.

The V call is TRBV7-9, the J call TRBJ1-2; no firm D call. Germline V lookup: CDR1 SEHNR, CDR2 FQNEAQ (reference sequence). The CDR3 is 16 amino acids. Trimming shortened V by 4 bases and J by 3 bases, and 18 bases separated the two germline ends. The CDR3 coding sequence is TGTGCCAGCAGCTATCCAATGACCGGGCCTTACTATGGCTACACCTTC. As protein: CASSYPMTGPYYGYTF.

V usage is TRBV27 and J usage is TRBJ2-1; D remains ambiguous. Germline values: CDR1 MNHEY, CDR2 SMNVEV (reference sequence). CDR3 length: 13 residues. Trimming removed 3 bases from V and 5 bases from J, with 8 bases in between. The CDR3 loop reads CASSLIPHNEQFF. The CDR3 DNA reads as TGTGCCAGCAGTTTGATCCCTCACAATGAGCAGTTCTTC.

The CDR3 nucleotides read TGTGCCAGCAGGGCAGGGACAGGGAATGAAAAACTGTTTTTT. This gives the protein CASRAGTGNEKLFF. The rearrangement links TRBV11-2 to TRBJ1-4; 9 nucleotides agree with TRBD1. This CDR3 is built from 14 residues. V was pared by 6 bases and J by 5 bases, with 4 bases of the junction left unmatched. CDR1 and CDR2 (germline): SGHAT, FQNNGV.

V is TRBV19 and J is TRBJ2-5; tentatively, D is TRBD1 (6 bases). V gave up 6 bases and J gave up 5 bases, with 13 bases separating them. The germline CDR1 and CDR2 sequences are LNHDA and SQIVND (reference sequence). The CDR3 is made up of 13 amino acids. CDR3 amino acids: CASRLQGRETQYF. For the CDR3, the DNA is TGTGCCAGTAGGCTACAGGGTCGGGAGACCCAGTACTTC.

This rearrangement joins TRBV7-8 to TRBJ1-2; D gene uncertain. Trimming shortened V by 1 base and J by 4 bases, and 16 bases separated the two germline ends. CDR1 is SGHVS and CDR2 is FQNEAQ in the germline V gene. CDR3 length equals 16 residues. The CDR3 loop is CASSLGRGSLSYGYTF. As DNA, the CDR3 is TGTGCCAGCAGCTTAGGAAGAGGGTCCCTTTCCTATGGCTACACCTTC.

The CDR3 nucleotides read TGTGCCATCACCGACAGGGTGGGAGAGACCCAGTACTTC. Translating gives CAITDRVGETQYF. The rearrangement uses TRBV10-3 and TRBJ2-5; 7 positions agree with TRBD1. Per the germline V gene, CDR1 is ENHRY and CDR2 is SYGVKD. The trim removed 7 bases at V and 4 bases at J, leaving 6 bases unmatched. This CDR3 region has 13 residues.

The gene calls are TRBV5-4 and TRBJ2-2; a possible D gene is TRBD2 (6 bases). The CDR3 loop spans 15 amino acids. The ends were cut back, 4 bases at V and 6 bases at J, with 16 bases in the middle. CDR1 and CDR2 (germline): SGHNT, YYREEE (reference sequence). Here the CDR3 DNA reads TGTGCCAGCAGCAAAGGAGGAGGGAAGCCCGGGGAGCTGTTTTTT. This sequence encodes CASSKGGGKPGELFF.